This TCR beta chain was found in a study of blood T cell repertoires in COVID-19. Study-wide context: Sources were T cells, B-cell-depleted T cells, or PBMCs; the material itself was cDNA or gDNA.

V lost 1 base to trimming and J lost 4 bases, with 13 bases between them. The CDR3 extends over 15 amino acids. CDR1 is LNHDA and CDR2 is SQIVND in the germline V gene (reference sequence). This clone has only one observation. How the authors handled the data: By means of reference gene primer amplification, nucleated cell counts were estimated. The repertoire was sequenced with immunoSEQ multiplex PCR; TCRdb's copy has only in-frame clones and lacks some. The V and J calls and clone size come from that table; D and trimming were worked out from the DNA. The table has about 270,000 clones, 89% seen once.

The chain couples TRBV19 to TRBJ2-5; no reliable D call. The clonotype originates from a man aged 45-65 years with acute or convalescent COVID-19. The sequenced material came from peripheral blood. This CDR3 is CASSIVELSGETQYF. The CDR3 bases are TGTGCCAGTAGTATAGTCGAGCTCTCGGGAGAGACCCAGTACTTC.